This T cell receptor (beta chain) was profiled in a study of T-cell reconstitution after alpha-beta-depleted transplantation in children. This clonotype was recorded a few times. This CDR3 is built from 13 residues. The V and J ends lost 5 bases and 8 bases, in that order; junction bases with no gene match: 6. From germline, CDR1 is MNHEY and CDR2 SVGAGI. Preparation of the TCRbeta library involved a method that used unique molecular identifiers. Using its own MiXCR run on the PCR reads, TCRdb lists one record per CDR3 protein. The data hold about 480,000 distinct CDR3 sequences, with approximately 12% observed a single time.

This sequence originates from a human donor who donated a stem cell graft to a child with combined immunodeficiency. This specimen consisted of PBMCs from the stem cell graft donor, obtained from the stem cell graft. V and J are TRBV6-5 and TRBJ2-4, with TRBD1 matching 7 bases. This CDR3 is CASSPGGGYIQYF. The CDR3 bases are TGTGCCAGCAGTCCAGGGGGTGGATACATTCAGTACTTC.